The sequence of this T cell receptor (beta chain) was determined in a study of early T cells in non-severe SARS-CoV-2 infection. Study-wide background: The chains were unpaired, and the sequenced material was bulk RNA from unsorted whole blood. Overall study results and limits: VDJdb-based matching was biased toward anti-spike CD8 responses and missed private and CD4 specificities.

As concerns this clonotype: What it recognizes is unknown.

The J segment lost 3 bases and the V segment lost 2 bases, leaving 1 base of the junction unmatched. The CDR3 has 13 amino acids. Germline V gives CDR1 KGHSH, CDR2 LQKENI. Individual cDNA molecules each received unique molecular identifiers attached to them. TCRdb re-derived calls from the 5' RACE reads in MiXCR, one entry per CDR3 protein. Seen here are about 36,000 distinct CDR3 sequences, under 8% observed once, and the top ten hold around 25%. V gene TRBV18 combines with J gene TRBJ2-7; 7 nucleotides match TRBD1. This sample comprised whole blood, obtained at baseline. The source is an adult who was a healthcare worker with PCR-confirmed SARS-CoV-2 infection or an uninfected control (not recorded which). CDR3 protein: CASSPRDSYEQYF. As DNA, the CDR3 is TGTGCCAGCTCACCAAGGGACAGCTACGAGCAGTACTTC. The full variable domain, its missing parts supplied by reference TRBV18 and TRBJ2-7, is NAGVMQNPRHLVRRRGQEARLRCSPMKGHSHVYWYRQLPEEGLKFMVYLQKENIIDESGMPKERFSAEFPKEGPSILRIQQVVRGDSAAYFCASSPRDSYEQYFGPGTRLTVT.